One sample yielded the 3 T cell receptor beta chains listed below, sequenced in a study of T cell repertoires in cytomegalovirus infection. One entry per CDR3 protein, called by TCRdb with MiXCR from the reads. The sample lists some 200,000 distinct CDR3 sequences, approximately 40% occurring once. These receptors have no known antigen. The sample was CD8+ T cells from cultured PBMCs, taken from culture after CMV antigen stimulation. These receptors were collected from a human donor in good health (CMV status not recorded). Some clones in this sample may be carry-over from other donors' samples.

In its sample, this clonotype was seen a few times. The chain employs TRBV11-2 and TRBJ1-1; possibly TRBD1 for D (5 bases). The CDR3 consists of 18 residues. The V and J ends lost 2 bases and 0 bases respectively, with 19 bases between them. Germline assignment: CDR1 SGHAT and CDR2 FQNNGV. In DNA, the CDR3 is TGTGCCAGCAGCTTATGGCTCGCTTCGGGACGGATGAACACTGAAGCTTTCTTT. Encoded protein: CASSLWLASGRMNTEAFF. Full variable domain (missing parts from reference TRBV11-2 and TRBJ1-1): EAGVAQSPRYKIIEKRQSVAFWCNPISGHATLYWYQQILGQGPKLLIQFQNNGVVDDSQLPKDRFSAERLKGVDSTLKIQPAKLEDSAVYLCASSLWLASGRMNTEAFFGQGTRLTVV.

V usage is TRBV5-3 and J usage is TRBJ2-7, with D possibly being TRBD2 (6 bases). TRBV5-3 counts as an open reading frame of uncertain function. The CDR3 has 13 amino acids. V lost 8 bases and J 3 bases, leaving 15 bases between the germline ends. The CDR3, as DNA: TGTGCCAGCAGTATAGCGGAGAGCTACGAGCAGTACTTC. Translation: CASSIAESYEQYF.

This clonotype was seen more than once but under ten times. The V call is TRBV29-1, the J call TRBJ1-2, with D possibly matching TRBD1 (6 bases). This CDR3 contains 14 residues. Germline CDR1 and CDR2: SQVTM and ANQGSEA. The V end was cut by 7 bases, the J end by 0 bases, with 15 bases between. CDR3 DNA sequence: TGCAGCGCCAAGGACAGTTTAGCTAACTATGGCTACACCTTC. It is translated as CSAKDSLANYGYTF.